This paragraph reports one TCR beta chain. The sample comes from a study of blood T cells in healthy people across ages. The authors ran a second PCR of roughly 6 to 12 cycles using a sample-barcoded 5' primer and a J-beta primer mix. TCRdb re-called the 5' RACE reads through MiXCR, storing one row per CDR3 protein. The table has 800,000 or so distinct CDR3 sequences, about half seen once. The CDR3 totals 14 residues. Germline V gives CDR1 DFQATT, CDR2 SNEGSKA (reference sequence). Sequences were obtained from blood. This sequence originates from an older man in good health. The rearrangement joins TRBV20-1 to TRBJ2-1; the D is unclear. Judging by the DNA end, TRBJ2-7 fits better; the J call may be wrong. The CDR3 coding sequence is TGCGTCACCAACAGTCTGAGCTCCTACAATGAGCAGTACTTC. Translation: CVTNSLSSYNEQYF.